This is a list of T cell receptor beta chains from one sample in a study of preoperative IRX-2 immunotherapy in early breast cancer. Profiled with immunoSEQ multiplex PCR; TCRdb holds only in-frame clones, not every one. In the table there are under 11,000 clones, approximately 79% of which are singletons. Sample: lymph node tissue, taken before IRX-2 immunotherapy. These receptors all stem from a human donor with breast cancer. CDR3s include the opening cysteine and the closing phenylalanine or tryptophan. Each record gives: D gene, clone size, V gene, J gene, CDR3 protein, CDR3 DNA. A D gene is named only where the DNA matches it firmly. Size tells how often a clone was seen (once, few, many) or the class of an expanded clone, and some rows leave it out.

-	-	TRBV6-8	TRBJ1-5	CASSPPGVSNQPQHF	TGTGCCAGCAGTCCCCCCGGGGTGAGCAATCAGCCCCAGCATTTT
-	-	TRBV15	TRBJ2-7	CATSRDRQSSEQYF	TGTGCCACCAGCAGAGATCGTCAGAGTTCCGAGCAGTACTTC
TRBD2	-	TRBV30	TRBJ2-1	CAWSLGAGVNEQFF	TGTGCCTGGAGCCTCGGAGCGGGGGTCAATGAGCAGTTCTTC
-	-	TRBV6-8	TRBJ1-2	CASSPSGLPPGANYGYTF	TGTGCCAGCAGTCCATCCGGCCTTCCCCCTGGAGCTAACTATGGCTACACCTTC
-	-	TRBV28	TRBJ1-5	CASSPGGHSNQPQHF	TGTGCCAGCAGCCCCGGTGGACATAGCAATCAGCCCCAGCATTTT
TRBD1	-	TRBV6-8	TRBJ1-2	CAISEGTAANYGYTF	TGTGCCATCAGCGAGGGGACAGCCGCTAACTATGGCTACACCTTC
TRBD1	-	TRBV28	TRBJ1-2	CASSPRTGGVVNYGYTF	TGTGCCAGCAGTCCCCGAACAGGGGGTGTAGTTAACTATGGCTACACCTTC
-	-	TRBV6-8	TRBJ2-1	CASSYGTSVNEQFF	TGTGCCAGCAGTTACGGGACGAGCGTCAATGAGCAGTTCTTC
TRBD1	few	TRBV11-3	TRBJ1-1	CASSRGGTGNTEAFF	TGTGCCAGCAGCAGAGGCGGGACAGGGAACACTGAAGCTTTCTTT
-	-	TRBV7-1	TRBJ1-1	CASRSRGHTEAFF	TGTGCCAGCCGGTCGAGGGGACACACTGAAGCTTTCTTT
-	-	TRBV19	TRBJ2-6	CASSAPHRSGANVLTF	TGTGCCAGTAGCGCTCCCCACCGCTCTGGGGCCAACGTCCTGACTTTC
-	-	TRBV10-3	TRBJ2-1	CAISEPPKVSGNEQFF	TGTGCCATCAGTGAGCCCCCAAAGGTGTCGGGCAATGAGCAGTTCTTC
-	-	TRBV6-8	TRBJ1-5	CASSYPSLQEGPQHF	TGTGCCAGCAGTTACCCTTCTCTTCAGGAGGGGCCCCAGCATTTT
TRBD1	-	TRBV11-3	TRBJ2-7	CASSLGGQGTYEQYF	TGTGCCAGCAGCTTAGGGGGACAGGGGACCTACGAGCAGTACTTC
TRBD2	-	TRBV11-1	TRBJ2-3	CASSIPGTSVTDTQYF	TGTGCCAGCAGCATCCCCGGGACTAGCGTCACAGATACGCAGTATTTT
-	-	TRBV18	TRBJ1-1	CASSSVNTEAFF	TGTGCCAGCTCATCGGTGAACACTGAAGCTTTCTTT
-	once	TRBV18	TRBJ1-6	CASSAERVGNSPLHF	TGTGCCAGCTCAGCCGAGAGGGTCGGGAATTCACCCCTCCACTTT
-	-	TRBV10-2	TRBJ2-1	CASKSKSSYNEQFF	TGCGCCAGTAAATCGAAAAGCTCCTACAATGAGCAGTTCTTC
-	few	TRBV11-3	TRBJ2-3	CASSLGSIGDTQYF	TGTGCCAGCAGCTTAGGGAGTATTGGTGATACGCAGTATTTT
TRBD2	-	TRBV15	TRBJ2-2	CATSARGLAGGPSTGELFF	TGTGCCACCTCCGCCAGGGGACTAGCGGGAGGGCCCTCCACCGGGGAGCTGTTTTTT
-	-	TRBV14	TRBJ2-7	CASSQWSAYEQYF	TGTGCCAGCAGCCAATGGTCCGCCTACGAGCAGTACTTC
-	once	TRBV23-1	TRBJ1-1	CASSLIGNTEAFF	TGCGCCAGCAGCTTGATTGGGAACACTGAAGCTTTCTTT
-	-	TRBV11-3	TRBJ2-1	CASSPVGAGGSYNEQFF	TGTGCCAGCAGCCCGGTAGGGGCCGGGGGATCCTACAATGAGCAGTTCTTC
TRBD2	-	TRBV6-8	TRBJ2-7	CASSGGLAGTLFFSYEQYF	TGTGCCAGCAGTGGGGGACTAGCGGGCACTCTTTTTTTCTCCTACGAGCAGTACTTC
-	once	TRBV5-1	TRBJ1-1	CASSLGAGGNTEAFF	TGCGCCAGCAGCCTGGGGGCAGGAGGGAACACTGAAGCTTTCTTT
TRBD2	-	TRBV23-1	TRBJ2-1	CASSFWTSGHNEQFF	TGCGCCAGCAGCTTCTGGACTAGCGGGCACAATGAGCAGTTCTTC
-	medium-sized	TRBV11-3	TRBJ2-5	CASSLPEGAGGGQETQYF	TGTGCCAGCAGCCTCCCGGAAGGAGCGGGTGGGGGGCAAGAGACCCAGTACTTC
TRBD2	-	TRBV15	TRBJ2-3	CASSAGTRPTDTQYF	TGTGCCAGCAGCGCAGGGACTAGGCCCACAGATACGCAGTATTTT
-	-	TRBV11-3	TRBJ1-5	CASSPTGFNQPQHF	TGTGCCAGCAGCCCCACAGGGTTCAATCAGCCCCAGCATTTT
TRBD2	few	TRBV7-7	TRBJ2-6	CASSLGTSGRPSGANVLTF	TGTGCCAGCAGCTTAGGTACTAGCGGGAGACCTTCTGGGGCCAACGTCCTGACTTTC
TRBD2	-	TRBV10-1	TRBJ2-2	CASRRELNTGELFF	TGCGCCAGCAGGCGGGAGCTTAACACCGGGGAGCTGTTTTTT
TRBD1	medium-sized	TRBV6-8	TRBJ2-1	CASSRTGGYNEQFF	TGTGCCAGCAGTCGGACAGGGGGATACAATGAGCAGTTCTTC
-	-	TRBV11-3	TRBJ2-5	CASSLGGQGETQYF	TGTGCCAGCAGCTTAGGGGGGCAGGGGGAGACCCAGTACTTC
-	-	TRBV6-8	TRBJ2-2	CAISFQSKDTGELFF	TGTGCCATCAGTTTCCAGTCGAAGGACACCGGGGAGCTGTTTTTT
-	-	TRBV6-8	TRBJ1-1	CASRNEGWGATEAFF	TGTGCCAGCAGAAACGAGGGGTGGGGGGCCACTGAAGCTTTCTTT
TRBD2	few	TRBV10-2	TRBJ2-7	CASIAGGVYEQYF	TGCGCCAGCATCGCGGGAGGGGTGTACGAGCAGTACTTC
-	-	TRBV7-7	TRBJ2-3	CASSPEPSTDTQYF	TGTGCCAGCAGCCCGGAGCCGAGCACAGATACGCAGTATTTT
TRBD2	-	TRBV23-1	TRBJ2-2	CASSPRTSGSFDTGELFF	TGCGCCAGCAGCCCTAGGACTAGCGGGAGTTTCGACACCGGGGAGCTGTTTTTT
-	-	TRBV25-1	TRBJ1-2	CASSEYFEGEANYGYTF	TGTGCCAGCAGTGAATATTTTGAGGGGGAGGCTAACTATGGCTACACCTTC
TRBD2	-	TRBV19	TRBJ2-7	CASSMSAGGASYEQYF	TGTGCCAGTAGTATGTCCGCGGGGGGCGCTTCCTACGAGCAGTACTTC
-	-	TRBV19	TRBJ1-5	CASSMEGGNQPQHF	TGTGCCAGTAGCATGGAGGGAGGCAATCAGCCCCAGCATTTT
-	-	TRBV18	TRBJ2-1	CASSSQGLYNEQFF	TGTGCCAGCTCATCACAAGGCCTTTACAATGAGCAGTTCTTC
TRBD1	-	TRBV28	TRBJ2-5	CASSRPKKDRGSGETQYF	TGTGCCAGCAGTCGCCCCAAAAAGGACAGGGGGTCAGGAGAGACCCAGTACTTC
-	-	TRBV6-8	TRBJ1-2	CASSYSTDNYGYTF	TGTGCCAGCAGTTACTCGACAGATAACTATGGCTACACCTTC
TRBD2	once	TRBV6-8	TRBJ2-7	CASSLQKAGVAREQYF	TGTGCCAGCAGTTTGCAGAAAGCGGGAGTGGCGCGCGAGCAGTACTTC
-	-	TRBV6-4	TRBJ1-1	CASSAWTEAFF	TGTGCCAGCAGTGCCTGGACTGAAGCTTTCTTT
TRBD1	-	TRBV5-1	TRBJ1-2	CASSFGQGKYGYTF	TGCGCCAGCAGCTTCGGACAGGGGAAATATGGCTACACCTTC